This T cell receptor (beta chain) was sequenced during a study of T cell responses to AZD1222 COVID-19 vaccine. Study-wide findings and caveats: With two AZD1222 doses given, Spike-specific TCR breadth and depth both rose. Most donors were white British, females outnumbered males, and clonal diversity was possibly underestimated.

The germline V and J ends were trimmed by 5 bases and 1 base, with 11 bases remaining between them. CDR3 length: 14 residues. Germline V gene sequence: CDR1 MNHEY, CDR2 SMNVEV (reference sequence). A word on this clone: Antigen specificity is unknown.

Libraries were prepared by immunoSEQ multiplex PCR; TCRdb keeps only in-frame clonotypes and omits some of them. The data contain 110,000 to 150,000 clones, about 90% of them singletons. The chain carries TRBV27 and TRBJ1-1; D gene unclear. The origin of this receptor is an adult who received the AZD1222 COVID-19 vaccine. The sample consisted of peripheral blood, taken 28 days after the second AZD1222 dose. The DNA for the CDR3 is TGTGCCAGCAGTATTAGACGGACGAACACTGAAGCTTTCTTT. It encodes CASSIRRTNTEAFF.